The following is a T cell receptor (beta chain) sequence with its context. What it recognizes is unknown. The CDR3 is 15 amino acids. Germline CDR1 is MGHRA and CDR2 is YSYEKL. The sample comes from a study of shared clonotypes between healthy human individuals. Study-wide points: Generation probability values for non-shared clonotypes were lower than those for clonotypes shared by all four donors.

The healthy adult donors were HIV-negative and reported no recent acute infections or vaccinations. In the sorted-subset replicate PCRs, 200 ng DNA, 29,000 or so T cell genomes, was used. TCRdb's table, derived via immunoSEQ multiplex PCR, lists solely in-frame clones and lacks some. The sample holds some 2,500,000 clones, 80% to 95% seen once. Sequencing used naive CD4+ T cells from PBMCs. Subset of the sample: CD45RA+ positively selected. The receptor was isolated from a man aged 18 to 30 in good health. Some clones in this sample may be carry-over from other donors' samples. The chain has TRBV4-1 and TRBJ2-5; D not certain. The J call is doubtful: the DNA matches TRBJ2-7 better. CDR3 region: CASSQSPPGYYEQYF. CDR3 sequence (DNA): TGCGCCAGCAGCCAATCCCCACCGGGCTACTACGAGCAGTACTTC.